This TCR beta chain was retrieved from a study of T cells after yellow fever vaccination. On the study more broadly: Preparation used SMART-Seq v4 Ultra Low Input for the low-cell-number fractions. Study conclusions and caveats: Contaminants from the bulk population, in the form of abundant clonotypes, could be found in FACS-sorted repertoires.

The ends were cut back, 4 bases at V and 8 bases at J, with 17 bases in the middle. The CDR3 is 13 residues long. Looked up from germline, CDR1 is SQVTM and CDR2 is ANQGSEA. As TCR cDNA was made by 5'RACE template switching, a universal primer site and UMIs were added. TCRdb reprocessed the 5' RACE reads with MiXCR, giving one entry per CDR3 protein. The sample yields about 320,000 distinct CDR3 sequences, 6.8% seen once. This clonotype was counted between two and nine times. As yet, its antigen is unknown. The sequencing used PBMCs, collected around 45 days after the first yellow fever vaccination. This clonotype originated in a young man who received the YFV17D yellow fever vaccine. The genes are TRBV29-1 and TRBJ1-1, with D perhaps TRBD1 (5 bases). In nucleotides, the CDR3 is TGCAGCGTTGCCCCGGGGACGGCCACAGAAGCTTTCTTT. Amino acid sequence: CSVAPGTATEAFF.